The rows below give T cell receptor beta chains drawn from one sample of a study of blood T cells in healthy people across ages. TCRdb re-derived calls from the 5' RACE reads in MiXCR, one entry per CDR3 protein. The table has over a million distinct CDR3 sequences, roughly 40% seen once; the top ten hold 7% to 9.5%. What was sequenced was blood. The source is a woman under 30 in good health. Both conserved end residues are part of each CDR3. D genes are given only for firm matches. Size values are once, few and many counts, or a class for expanded clones, and some rows have none.

TRBD1	TRBV6-6	TRBJ2-6	.	TGTGCCAGGCGGACAGGAGTCACGGCTGGGGCCAACGTCCTGACTTTC	CARRTGVTAGANVLTF
.	TRBV2	TRBJ2-5	once	TGTGCCAGCAACAGAGTCCAAGGGACCCAGTACTTC	CASNRVQGTQYF
.	TRBV20-1	TRBJ2-5	few	TGCAGTGGCGGAGTCGGGTCGGGGACCCAGTACTTC	CSGGVGSGTQYF
TRBD2	TRBV20-1	TRBJ2-1	.	TGCAGTGCTACCGGTTTGACTAGCGGGCTCCCGCTTATGCCGTTCTTC	CSATGLTSGLPLMPFF
.	TRBV12-3/TRBV12-4	TRBJ1-6	few	TGTGCCAGCAGGACACAGGGCTCCTATAATTCACCCCTCCACTTT	CASRTQGSYNSPLHF
.	TRBV12-3/TRBV12-4	TRBJ2-1	few	TGTGCCAGCAGTACCCTTTACAATGAGCAGTTCTTC	CASSTLYNEQFF
.	TRBV2	TRBJ2-1	.	TGTGCCAGCACCTCGGATAGCAATGAGCAGTTCTTC	CASTSDSNEQFF
.	TRBV12-3/TRBV12-4	TRBJ2-5	few	TGTGCCAGCAGTTTTGTCGGCGGTATCGGGTACTTC	CASSFVGGIGYF
.	TRBV7-6	TRBJ2-7	.	TGTGCCAGCAGCGACCGGGGTCAGGGTACCCACGAGCAGTACTTC	CASSDRGQGTHEQYF
.	TRBV18	TRBJ2-4	.	TGTGCCAGCTCACCGGCTGGGGCTGACATTCAGTACTTC	CASSPAGADIQYF
.	TRBV3-1	TRBJ1-2	.	TGTGCCAGCAGCCAAGGTTCCGGGACTCCAGTCCCAGGGGTCTACACCTTC	CASSQGSGTPVPGVYTF
TRBD1	TRBV2	TRBJ1-2	few	TGTGCCAGCAGCCCCGGGACAGGCGTATCTCTCATCTATGGCTACACCTTC	CASSPGTGVSLIYGYTF
.	TRBV7-2	TRBJ2-1	few	TGTGCCAGCAGCCTGACTAGAGGAGAGCAGTTCTTC	CASSLTRGEQFF
.	TRBV6-1	TRBJ2-3	.	TGTGCCAGCAGTGAAGCCGGCGGGCCTCCGTATACGCAGTATTTT	CASSEAGGPPYTQYF
TRBD2	TRBV3-1	TRBJ2-3	few	TGTGCCAGCAGCCGTAGCGGGACCGGCACAGATACGCAGTATTTT	CASSRSGTGTDTQYF
.	TRBV28	TRBJ1-5	.	TGTGCCAGCAGTTTAGGGGGTTCAGATAATCAGCCCCAGCATTTT	CASSLGGSDNQPQHF
.	TRBV20-1	TRBJ2-3	few	TGCAGGGGCAAGGCGGCTAGCACAGATACGCAGTATTTT	CRGKAASTDTQYF
TRBD2	TRBV5-6	TRBJ2-7	.	TGTGCCAGCAGCTTCTGGGAGCGGGGCAACTACGAGCAGTACTTC	CASSFWERGNYEQYF
.	TRBV7-8	TRBJ2-5	.	TGTGCCAGCAGCTCGCCGGGACCAAACTTTTACAATGAGCAGTACTTC	CASSSPGPNFYNEQYF
TRBD1	TRBV24-1	TRBJ2-7	.	TGTGCCACCAGTGACCCCCGGGACAGATTCTACGAGCAGTACTTC	CATSDPRDRFYEQYF
.	TRBV7-3	TRBJ1-1	.	TGTGCCAGCAGATCGTCCCCAGGTTTCACTGAAGCTTTCTTT	CASRSSPGFTEAFF
TRBD1	TRBV6-1	TRBJ2-1	.	TGTGCCAGCAGTACCGGACAGGACAGCTCCTACAATGAGCAGTTCTTC	CASSTGQDSSYNEQFF
.	TRBV2	TRBJ1-1	.	TGTGCCAGCGGATTTGGGGGCGAGAACACTGAAGCTTTCTTT	CASGFGGENTEAFF
.	TRBV6-2/TRBV6-3	TRBJ2-7	.	TGTGCCAGCAGTTACTTTGGACTACTTTCCTACGAGCAGTACTTC	CASSYFGLLSYEQYF
.	TRBV7-9	TRBJ2-6	few	TGTGCCAGCAGCTTATCGGGGGTTGGGGCCAACGTCCTGACTTTC	CASSLSGVGANVLTF
TRBD2	TRBV10-3	TRBJ2-7	.	TGTGCCACGACGGGACTAGGGGACTCCTACAATGAGCAGTACTTC	CATTGLGDSYNEQYF
.	TRBV21-1	TRBJ2-7	few	TGTGCCAGCAGCAAAGCGCTGAGCGGGGGCCGCTCCATAAAGGACGAGCAGTACTTC	CASSKALSGGRSIKDEQYF
TRBD1	TRBV11-2	TRBJ2-7	.	TGTGCCAGCGGCTTTGGCCGGGACAGGGCCTACGAGCAGTACTTC	CASGFGRDRAYEQYF
.	TRBV3-1	TRBJ2-1	.	TGTGCCAGCAGCCAAATCGCGGGTAGGGTGCACAATGAGCAGTTCTTC	CASSQIAGRVHNEQFF
.	TRBV6-1	TRBJ2-7	many	TGTGCCAGCAGTACTGATTACTACGAGCAGTACTTC	CASSTDYYEQYF
TRBD2	TRBV20-1	TRBJ2-7	.	TGCAGTGCTAGAGGTACCCCTCGTAGCGGGAGCTCCTACGAGCAGTACTTC	CSARGTPRSGSSYEQYF
TRBD2	TRBV7-8	TRBJ2-3	.	TGTGCCAGCAGCTTAGCCGGAGCGGGGGGGGCAGATACGCAGTATTTT	CASSLAGAGGADTQYF
.	TRBV20-1	TRBJ2-7	few	TGCAGTGCTAGAGATCTCAGGGGGCGGGAGGAGCAGTACTTC	CSARDLRGREEQYF
TRBD2	TRBV6-6	TRBJ2-7	few	TGTGCCAGCAGTTACTCGGCTAGCGGGGACTCCTACGAGCAGTACTTC	CASSYSASGDSYEQYF
.	TRBV29-1	TRBJ1-2	few	TGCAGCGCTACCCGCAGTGGGGGGGATGGCTACACCTTC	CSATRSGGDGYTF
.	TRBV30	TRBJ1-2	.	TGTGCCTGGAGTTCAGGGGCGGGGGATAATGGCTACACCTTC	CAWSSGAGDNGYTF
TRBD2	TRBV7-6	TRBJ2-3	.	TGTGCCAGCAGCTTATCCGGACTAGTAAAAGATACGCAGTATTTT	CASSLSGLVKDTQYF
.	TRBV28	TRBJ1-2	few	TGTGCCAGCAGCGTGGGGGGGCAGGATGGCTACACCTTC	CASSVGGQDGYTF
.	TRBV28	TRBJ1-1	.	TGTGCCAGCACCGGGATAAGGGCGGATGAAGCTTTCTTT	CASTGIRADEAFF
.	TRBV15	TRBJ2-5	few	TGTGCCACCAGCAGAGATTTGGACCCTGTGGGGACCCAGTACTTC	CATSRDLDPVGTQYF
TRBD2	TRBV7-2	TRBJ2-7	many	TGTGCCAGCAGCTTAAGGTTTGGTGGTTTAGCGGGAGCTCCTCCTGAGCAGTACTTC	CASSLRFGGLAGAPPEQYF
TRBD2	TRBV9	TRBJ2-1	.	TGTGCCAGCAGCGCCACCCTAGCGGGGGGGAACTTCAATGAGCAGTTCTTC	CASSATLAGGNFNEQFF
.	TRBV2	TRBJ2-4	.	TGTGCCATCAGGGGAGGCAAAAACATTCAGTACTTC	CAIRGGKNIQYF
.	TRBV9	TRBJ1-6	.	TGTGCCAGCAGCGTTCACCAAAGAAATTCACCCCTCCACTTT	CASSVHQRNSPLHF
.	TRBV6-1	TRBJ1-2	few	TGTGCCAGCAGGCCCCACACGGAGGGATTGTCAGGCTACACCTTC	CASRPHTEGLSGYTF
.	TRBV6-6	TRBJ1-4	.	TGTGCCAGCAGTTACTCGAATAATAATGAAAAACTGTTTTTT	CASSYSNNNEKLFF
.	TRBV7-2	TRBJ1-4	.	TGTGCCAGCACCTCGGGTCGGATCGGAAAACTGTTTTTT	CASTSGRIGKLFF
.	TRBV27	TRBJ2-3	.	TGTGCCACAGTGAGGGGCACAGATACGCAGTATTTT	CATVRGTDTQYF
.	TRBV29-1	TRBJ2-5	many	TGCAGCGTAAACGCGGATCCACCTCGGGGTGAGACCCAGTACTTC	CSVNADPPRGETQYF
.	TRBV7-3	TRBJ2-7	.	TGTGCCAGTCGACAGCCCTACGAGCAGTACTTC	CASRQPYEQYF
TRBD1	TRBV10-3	TRBJ1-4	.	TGTGCCATCAGCTCCGGGACAGGGGATGAAAAACTGTTTTTT	CAISSGTGDEKLFF
.	TRBV20-1	TRBJ2-3	few	TGCAGTGCGCAAAGGACAACAACCGATACGCAGTATTTT	CSAQRTTTDTQYF